These 22 T cell receptor beta chains were all obtained from the same sample, sequenced in a study of cytomegalovirus exposure and HLA in healthy donors. Vbeta (60) and Jbeta (13) primers were used in the PCR. The method was immunoSEQ multiplex PCR; TCRdb's version includes in-frame clones alone and lacks a portion of them. The sample records roughly 160,000 clones, roughly 80% being singletons. The sample comprised PBMCs. These receptors were collected from a woman between 25 and 40 years old in good health and CMV-seropositive.

The V call is TRBV18, the J call TRBJ1-1; D remains unclear. The CDR3 consists of 13 residues. V shed 5 bases and J shed 0 bases, with 7 bases lying between them. Germline CDR1 and CDR2: KGHSH and LQKENI. CDR3 in DNA: TGTGCCAGCTCAATGAACTTGAACACTGAAGCTTTCTTT. Protein: CASSMNLNTEAFF.

J is TRBJ1-3 and V is TRBV6-1; no definite D call. The CDR3 contains 14 residues. CDR1 and CDR2 from the germline V gene are MNHNS and SASEGT. Trimming cost V 2 bases and J 2 bases, with 7 bases left between them. This CDR3 reads CASSEQLPGNTIYF. Here the CDR3 DNA reads TGTGCCAGCAGTGAACAACTCCCTGGAAACACCATATATTTT.

The chain employs TRBV2 and TRBJ1-5, with TRBD1 as a possible D gene (5 bases). CDR3 length: 16 residues. The V gene's germline CDR1 is SNHLY and CDR2 FYNNEI. V lost 4 bases to trimming and J lost 2 bases, with 15 bases between them. CDR3 amino acids: CASSVRGGSGNQPQHF. CDR3 nucleotides: TGTGCCAGCAGTGTCCGGGGGGGGAGTGGCAATCAGCCCCAGCATTTT.

CDR3 in amino acids: CASSLGGTPTLQYF. The CDR3 nucleotides read TGTGCCAGCAGCTTAGGCGGTACCCCTACTCTTCAGTACTTC. The chain recombines TRBV7-6 with TRBJ2-7; D unclear. There are 14 residues in the CDR3. Germline V lookup: CDR1 SGHVS, CDR2 FNYEAQ. V shed 1 base and J shed 10 bases, with 17 bases lying between them. Based on the CDR3 plus reference TRBV7-6 and TRBJ2-7, the full variable domain is GAGVSQSPRYKVTKRGQDVALRCDPISGHVSLYWYRQALGQGPEFLTYFNYEAQQDKSGLPNDRFSAERPEGSISTLTIQRTEQRDSAMYRCASSLGGTPTLQYFGPGTRLTVT.

The J gene is TRBJ2-2, the V gene TRBV6-5; D uncertain. Germline CDR1 reads MNHEY; CDR2 reads SVGAGI. CDR3 length: 15 residues. Trimming removed 7 bases from V and 0 bases from J, with 12 bases in between. The CDR3 reads CASNPQPANTGELFF. In nucleotides, the CDR3 is TGTGCCAGCAATCCACAGCCCGCGAACACCGGGGAGCTGTTTTTT.

The genes are TRBV6-1 and TRBJ1-4; D is possibly TRBD1 (6 bases). The V gene's germline CDR1 is MNHNS and CDR2 SASEGT. CDR3 length: 14 amino acids. Deletions cut 6 bases from V and 8 bases from J, with 16 bases between. CDR3 bases: TGTGCCAGCAGACAGGGCTTTGGACGGGAAAAACTGTTTTTT. This encodes CASRQGFGREKLFF.

This clone occurred once. This CDR3 is CASSIVEGNRATDTQYF. The CDR3 coding sequence is TGTGCCAGTAGTATAGTAGAGGGAAATCGGGCCACAGATACGCAGTATTTT. V and J are TRBV19 and TRBJ2-3; possibly TRBD2 for D (5 bases). Germline-derived CDR1 and CDR2 are LNHDA and SQIVND (reference sequence). The V and J ends lost 1 base and 2 bases respectively, with 16 bases between them. The CDR3 has 17 residues.

CDR3 amino acids: CASTRTGGAEAFF. The CDR3, as DNA: TGTGCCAGCACCAGGACAGGGGGGGCTGAAGCTTTCTTT. The chain couples TRBV28 to TRBJ1-1; 10 nucleotides align to TRBD1. Germline CDR1 MDHEN, CDR2 SYDVKM. The CDR3 sequence is 13 residues long. V was pared by 7 bases and J by 6 bases, with 5 bases of the junction left unmatched.

The sample holds a few counts of this clone. This sequence joins TRBV6-6 and TRBJ1-5; 7 bases agree with TRBD1. The germline gives CDR1 MNHNY, CDR2 SVGAGI (reference sequence). V shed 8 bases and J 4 bases; nucleotides not matched to a gene: 5. The length of the CDR3 is 13 residues. The CDR3 is CASATGRNQPQHF. The CDR3, as DNA: TGTGCCAGCGCGACAGGGCGAAATCAGCCCCAGCATTTT.

The rearrangement links TRBV19 to TRBJ2-3; 10 bases align to TRBD1. Germline V lookup: CDR1 LNHDA, CDR2 SQIVND (reference sequence). V shed 4 bases and J 6 bases; nucleotides not matched to a gene: 7. CDR3 size: 15 residues. The CDR3 sequence is CASSTSRQGADTQYF. The CDR3 nucleotides read TGTGCCAGTAGTACATCTCGACAGGGGGCCGATACGCAGTATTTT. Based on the CDR3 plus reference TRBV19 and TRBJ2-3, the full variable domain is DGGITQSPKYLFRKEGQNVTLSCEQNLNHDAMYWYRQDPGQGLRLIYYSQIVNDFQKGDIAEGYSVSREKKESFPLTVTSAQKNPTAFYLCASSTSRQGADTQYFGPGTRLTVL.

CDR3 loop: CASSIPSGYEQYF. The CDR3 nucleotides are TGTGCCAGCAGTATCCCATCAGGCTACGAGCAGTACTTC. V usage is TRBV28 and J usage is TRBJ2-7; no clear D gene. The CDR3 covers 13 residues. From germline, CDR1 is MDHEN and CDR2 SYDVKM. V was pared by 5 bases and J by 3 bases, with 11 bases between.

This chain joins TRBV18 and TRBJ2-4; 7 bases agree with TRBD1. Trimming removed 1 base from V and 6 bases from J; junction bases left unmatched: 3. In germline, CDR1 is KGHSH, CDR2 LQKENI. The CDR3 is made up of 14 amino acids. CDR3: CASSPQGARNIQYF. The CDR3 DNA follows: TGTGCCAGCTCACCACAGGGGGCGCGAAACATTCAGTACTTC. The variable domain in full, with the rest retrieved from reference TRBV18 and TRBJ2-4, is NAGVMQNPRHLVRRRGQEARLRCSPMKGHSHVYWYRQLPEEGLKFMVYLQKENIIDESGMPKERFSAEFPKEGPSILRIQQVVRGDSAAYFCASSPQGARNIQYFGAGTRLSVL.

The chain combines TRBV7-9 with TRBJ2-1, with a possible D match to TRBD2 (6 bases). Trimming stripped 5 bases from V and 5 bases from J, with 13 bases between. In germline, CDR1 is SEHNR, CDR2 FQNEAQ (reference sequence). The CDR3 covers 14 residues. The CDR3 protein is CASSPRLDNNEQFF. CDR3 nucleotides: TGTGCCAGCAGCCCCCGACTAGATAACAATGAGCAGTTCTTC.

The chain is built from TRBV18 and TRBJ2-5; D possibly corresponds to TRBD1 (6 bases). Gene TRBJ2-7 matches the end of the DNA better, so the J call may be wrong. The CDR3 runs to 14 residues. CDR1 is KGHSH, CDR2 LQKENI, per germline. The CDR3 coding sequence is TGTGCCAGCTCAACTACAGGGACCTCCTACGAGCAGTACTTC. The encoded protein is CASSTTGTSYEQYF.

The CDR3 here is CASSPWGGGYTF. The CDR3 nucleotides are TGTGCCAGCAGCCCCTGGGGGGGAGGCTACACCTTC. This rearrangement joins TRBV5-6 to TRBJ1-2; D possibly corresponds to TRBD1 (5 bases). V was pared by 4 bases and J by 8 bases, with 12 bases between. Germline V gene lookup returns CDR1 SGHDT and CDR2 YYEEEE. The CDR3 loop spans 12 amino acids. Full variable domain (missing parts from reference TRBV5-6 and TRBJ1-2): DAGVTQSPTHLIKTRGQQVTLRCSPKSGHDTVSWYQQALGQGPQFIFQYYEEEERQRGNFPDRFSGHQFPNYSSELNVNALLLGDSALYLCASSPWGGGYTFGSGTRLTVV.

This chain joins TRBV7-8 and TRBJ2-1; the D gene is possibly TRBD1 (6 bases). Germline V lookup: CDR1 SGHVS, CDR2 FQNEAQ. V was clipped by 5 bases and J by 2 bases, with 16 bases between them. The length of the CDR3 is 16 residues. The CDR3 is CASSRQQGAAYNEQFF. The CDR3 nucleotides read TGTGCCAGCAGCAGACAACAGGGTGCGGCCTACAATGAGCAGTTCTTC.

With regard to this clone: The sample contains more than one DNA sequence encoding this CDR3. The rearrangement links TRBV7-2 to TRBJ1-2; D is unclear. The length of the CDR3 is 13 residues. The germline V and J ends were trimmed by 0 bases and 2 bases, with 4 bases remaining between them. CDR1 is SGHTA, CDR2 FQGNSA, per germline. The CDR3: CASSLAENYGYTF. The CDR3 coding sequence is TGTGCCAGCAGCTTAGCAGAGAACTATGGCTACACCTTC.

The chain is built from TRBV7-8 and TRBJ2-1; D possibly corresponds to TRBD1 (6 bases). Germline V gives CDR1 SGHVS, CDR2 FQNEAQ. The CDR3 length is 17 residues. Trimming took off 4 bases at V and 7 bases at J, with 23 bases between the two ends. CDR3 DNA sequence: TGTGCCAGCAGCTCAGGCCTCGGGCAGGGGTACGGGAATGAGCAGTTCTTC. It translates to CASSSGLGQGYGNEQFF.

This chain uses TRBV29-1 with TRBJ2-7, with 7 nucleotides matching TRBD1. Germline lookup yields CDR1 SQVTM and CDR2 ANQGSEA. The CDR3 covers 13 residues. V was pared by 5 bases and J by 7 bases, with 11 bases of the junction left unmatched. In nucleotides, the CDR3 is TGCAGCGTTTTGGCAGGGGGATTGGGTGAGCAGTACTTC. Encoded protein: CSVLAGGLGEQYF.

The chain links TRBV15 to TRBJ2-6; no clear D. The CDR3 sequence is 15 residues long. Per germline, CDR1 LNHNV and CDR2 YYDKDF (reference sequence). The V end was cut by 10 bases, the J end by 2 bases, with 15 bases between. CDR3 nucleotides: TGTGCCATCACTTCAGAGGCGACTGGGGCCAACGTCCTGACTTTC. Residues: CAITSEATGANVLTF.

The V and J genes are TRBV5-4 and TRBJ1-1, with no clear D. The CDR3 covers 15 residues. Germline V gene lookup returns CDR1 SGHNT and CDR2 YYREEE (reference sequence). V lost 4 bases, J lost 0 bases, and 13 bases lay in between. CDR3 sequence: CASSPPSGMNTEAFF. The CDR3 DNA sequence: TGTGCCAGCAGCCCCCCCTCAGGTATGAACACTGAAGCTTTCTTT.

The rearrangement links TRBV5-1 to TRBJ2-5; D call uncertain. The germline V gene encodes CDR1 SGHRS and CDR2 YFSETQ. V was cut by 4 bases and J by 0 bases, with 7 bases left in between. The CDR3 extends over 13 amino acids. This chain's CDR3 is CASSRDHQETQYF. The DNA for the CDR3 is TGCGCCAGCAGCAGAGATCACCAAGAGACCCAGTACTTC.